This T cell receptor beta chain was captured by sequencing in a study of blood T cell repertoires in COVID-19. Study background: Spain, Italy and the United States supplied samples that represented acute and convalescent COVID-19.

Authors' methods: Reference gene primer amplification gave estimated nucleated cell counts. The assay was immunoSEQ multiplex PCR, and TCRdb's table has in-frame clones only and misses some. V and J calls and clone size are as listed in that table; D and trimming were resolved from the DNA. The data show just under 60,000 clones, roughly 80% seen once. V was pared by 3 bases and J by 1 base, with 12 bases between. The CDR3 covers 15 residues. Germline V gene data show CDR1 as MDHEN and CDR2 as SYDVKM. The chain uses TRBV28 and TRBJ2-5; a possible D gene is TRBD2 (5 bases). The sample taken for sequencing was peripheral blood. The receptor comes from a human donor in a cohort sampled during active COVID-19. The CDR3 loop is CASSFSSAGQETQYF. CDR3 coding DNA: TGTGCCAGCAGTTTTAGTTCGGCGGGCCAAGAGACCCAGTACTTC. Looking up the rest from reference TRBV28 and TRBJ2-5 gives the full variable domain: DVKVTQSSRYLVKRTGEKVFLECVQDMDHENMFWYRQDPGLGLRLIYFSYDVKMKEKGDIPEGYSVSREKKERFSLILESASTNQTSMYLCASSFSSAGQETQYFGPGTRLLVL.